This TCR beta chain was sequenced for a study of shared clonotypes between healthy human individuals. Clones were read by immunoSEQ multiplex PCR, and TCRdb kept only the in-frame ones, dropping some. This sample has more than 2 million clones, with around 93% found just once. Only CD45RO-negative cells positively selected for CCR7 counted as naive CD8 cells, so terminally differentiated effector memory CD45RA+ cells were excluded. General study results and limits: The donor pool, a small one, limited the genetic and exposure-history diversity represented. A generally larger estimated richness was seen in naive subsets than in memory subsets. Unshared clonotypes carried lower generation probabilities than those common to all four donors. Sharing across a handful of donors was seen in 4% to 5% of naive CD4 clonotypes.

In the case of this clone: Its antigen is still unknown.

CDR3 length: 15 residues. V was clipped by 3 bases and J by 1 base; unmatched bases: 3. CDR1 is PRHDT, CDR2 FYEKMQ, per germline (reference sequence). The clonotype comes from a man younger than 35 in good health. Some clones in this sample may be carry-over from other donors' samples. The sequenced sample consisted of naive CD8+ T cells from PBMCs. The chain joins TRBV13 to TRBJ1-2; 9 bases match TRBD1. The CDR3 nucleotides are TGTGCCAGCAGCTTGAGACAGGGGGATAACTATGGCTACACCTTC. The encoded protein is CASSLRQGDNYGYTF.